Below are 30 T cell receptor beta chains sequenced from a single sample in a study of shared clonotypes between healthy human individuals. This table comes from immunoSEQ multiplex PCR, and its TCRdb copy is limited to in-frame clones, with some not included. This table has under 600,000 clones, 95% to 98% appearing once. Cells designated naive CD8 were CD45RO-negative and were positively selected for CCR7, with terminally differentiated effector memory CD45RA+ cells excluded. The sequenced sample was naive CD8+ T cells sorted from blood. The receptors stem from a man aged 25-40 years in good health.

The rearrangement uses TRBV27 and TRBJ1-5, with 7 positions matching TRBD1. The CDR3 covers 16 residues. V shed 4 bases, J shed 3 bases, and the junction held 9 bases outside the gene matches. The germline gives CDR1 MNHEY, CDR2 SMNVEV (reference sequence). This CDR3 is CASSSLGQLANQPQHF. The CDR3 bases are TGTGCCAGCAGTTCCCTGGGACAGCTAGCCAATCAGCCCCAGCATTTT.

This chain connects TRBV27 to TRBJ2-7; D perhaps matches TRBD2 (5 bases). Trimming took off 3 bases at V and 4 bases at J, with 13 bases between the two ends. CDR1 is MNHEY and CDR2 is SMNVEV in the germline V gene (reference sequence). The CDR3 is 14 amino acids. CDR3 DNA: TGTGCCAGCAGTTTTACAGCGGCAAGGTACGAGCAGTACTTC. It codes for CASSFTAARYEQYF.

Of note for this clone: This sample also contains other DNA sequences that code for the same CDR3. The chain employs TRBV5-1 and TRBJ2-7; no reliable D call. The CDR3 spans 14 residues. Germline CDR1 and CDR2: SGHRS and YFSETQ. V lost 0 bases and J lost 2, with 9 bases in between. The CDR3 loop is CASSLGAGTYEQYF. The CDR3 DNA reads as TGCGCCAGCAGCTTGGGGGCAGGTACCTACGAGCAGTACTTC.

This chain uses TRBV7-9 with TRBJ2-2, with unresolved D. Between the trimmed V and J ends, which lost 5 bases and 3 bases, there was a span of 7 bases. Per the germline V gene, CDR1 is SEHNR and CDR2 is FQNEAQ (reference sequence). This CDR3 is built from 13 residues. The CDR3: CASSPRYTGELFF. The DNA of the CDR3 is TGTGCCAGCAGCCCCAGATACACCGGGGAGCTGTTTTTT.

V is TRBV7-9 and J is TRBJ2-5; D is undetermined. The CDR3 is made up of 13 amino acids. In germline, CDR1 is SEHNR, CDR2 FQNEAQ (reference sequence). Trimming took off 5 bases at V and 5 bases at J, with 12 bases between the two ends. CDR3 nucleotides: TGTGCCAGCAGCACGCCAGGACGGGAGACCCAGTACTTC. The encoded protein is CASSTPGRETQYF.

This rearrangement joins TRBV28 to TRBJ2-7; maybe TRBD2 (6 bases). Trimming stripped 3 bases from V and 1 base from J, with 10 bases between. The germline V gene encodes CDR1 MDHEN and CDR2 SYDVKM. This CDR3 is built from 14 residues. The CDR3 DNA follows: TGTGCCAGCAGTTTTGCGGGGAGTTCCTACGAGCAGTACTTC. This translates into CASSFAGSSYEQYF.

The chain has TRBV4-1 and TRBJ2-1; D unresolved. Trimming cost V 0 bases and J 1 base, with 13 bases left between them. From germline, CDR1 is MGHRA and CDR2 YSYEKL. CDR3 length: 17 residues. The CDR3 bases are TGCGCCAGCAGCCAAGATTTAGTAGTCATTTCCTACAATGAGCAGTTCTTC. Translating gives CASSQDLVVISYNEQFF.

CDR3 loop: CASSSTSEGTGVSTDTQYF. The DNA of the CDR3 is TGTGCCAGCAGCTCGACTTCCGAGGGGACAGGGGTCAGCACAGATACGCAGTATTTT. The chain uses TRBV13 and TRBJ2-3; TRBD1 matches 10 bases. Germline values: CDR1 PRHDT, CDR2 FYEKMQ (reference sequence). Unmatched junction bases numbered 13, after V lost 4 bases and J lost 0 bases. This CDR3 spans 19 amino acids. The full variable domain, its missing parts supplied by reference TRBV13 and TRBJ2-3, is AAGVIQSPRHLIKEKRETATLKCYPIPRHDTVYWYQQGPGQDPQFLISFYEKMQSDKGSIPDRFSAQQFSDYHSELNMSSLELGDSALYFCASSSTSEGTGVSTDTQYFGPGTRLTVL.

This clone was counted a single time. The chain joins TRBV5-5 to TRBJ2-7, with 8 bases matching TRBD2. V trimming: 2 bases; J trimming: 2 bases; junction bases outside the gene matches: 9. The germline V gene encodes CDR1 SGHKS and CDR2 YYEKEE (reference sequence). The CDR3 covers 16 residues. CDR3 residues: CASSFFPSGSPYEQYF. In nucleotides, the CDR3 is TGTGCCAGCAGCTTCTTCCCTAGCGGGTCACCCTACGAGCAGTACTTC. The variable domain in full, completed from reference TRBV5-5 and TRBJ2-7, reads DAGVTQSPTHLIKTRGQQVTLRCSPISGHKSVSWYQQVLGQGPQFIFQYYEKEERGRGNFPDRFSARQFPNYSSELNVNALLLGDSALYLCASSFFPSGSPYEQYFGPGTRLTVT.

The chain couples TRBV2 to TRBJ2-1, with 7 bases that match TRBD2. Germline V gives CDR1 SNHLY, CDR2 FYNNEI. The CDR3 extends over 15 amino acids. The junction had 5 bases not matched to a gene; V was cut back by 1 base and J by 5 bases. The CDR3 DNA sequence: TGTGCCAGCAGTGAAGGACTAGCTAACGACAATGAGCAGTTCTTC. Protein product: CASSEGLANDNEQFF.

The chain couples TRBV10-1 to TRBJ2-1; D remains unclear. V gave up 8 bases and J gave up 7 bases, with 18 bases separating them. The CDR3 is 14 residues long. Germline lookup yields CDR1 WNHNN and CDR2 SYGVQD (reference sequence). CDR3 sequence reads: CASSVLPSPNEQFF. CDR3 DNA sequence: TGCGCCAGCTCGGTACTGCCCTCCCCTAATGAGCAGTTCTTC.

CDR3 residues: CASRFTDTNTGELFF. CDR3 bases: TGTGCCAGCAGATTCACAGATACGAACACCGGGGAGCTGTTTTTT. V usage is TRBV6-5 and J usage is TRBJ2-2; no clear D. Trimming left V 6 bases short and J 0 bases short, with 11 bases between. Looked up from germline, CDR1 is MNHEY and CDR2 is SVGAGI. The CDR3 totals 15 residues.

The V call is TRBV7-9, the J call TRBJ2-1; maybe TRBD2 (5 bases). From germline, CDR1 is SEHNR and CDR2 FQNEAQ (reference sequence). V was cut by 5 bases and J by 6 bases, with 17 bases left in between. This CDR3 has 15 amino acids. CDR3 residues: CASSQLTRGGNEQFF. CDR3 in DNA: TGTGCCAGCAGCCAGCTTACTAGAGGAGGCAATGAGCAGTTCTTC.

The CDR3 coding sequence is TGTGCCAGCACCCAACCGGGGGCCAAAAACATTCAGTACTTC. It translates to CASTQPGAKNIQYF. The chain has TRBV28 and TRBJ2-4, with D possibly TRBD2 on 5 matching bases. V was clipped by 7 bases and J by 1 base, with 11 bases between them. This CDR3 is 14 amino acids long. The germline gives CDR1 MDHEN, CDR2 SYDVKM.

The chain combines TRBV29-1 with TRBJ2-7, with no clear D. Germline CDR1 SQVTM, CDR2 ANQGSEA. V lost 6 bases and J 0 bases, leaving 15 bases between the germline ends. CDR3 length: 14 residues. For the CDR3, the DNA is TGCAGCGTGGGTATAGACTTGTCCTCCTACGAGCAGTACTTC. As protein: CSVGIDLSSYEQYF.

The chain is built from TRBV11-2 and TRBJ1-2; TRBD1 is a possible D gene (5 bases). CDR1 and CDR2 from the germline V gene are SGHAT and FQNNGV. The CDR3 runs to 16 residues. The germline V and J ends were trimmed by 4 bases and 3 bases, with 18 bases remaining between them. The CDR3 protein is CASSSRGGTNDYGYTF. The DNA of the CDR3 is TGTGCCAGCAGCTCCCGGGGTGGGACGAATGACTATGGCTACACCTTC. Drawing the rest from reference TRBV11-2 and TRBJ1-2, the complete variable domain is EAGVAQSPRYKIIEKRQSVAFWCNPISGHATLYWYQQILGQGPKLLIQFQNNGVVDDSQLPKDRFSAERLKGVDSTLKIQPAKLEDSAVYLCASSSRGGTNDYGYTFGSGTRLTVV.

This chain links TRBV27 with TRBJ1-5; tentatively, D is TRBD1 (5 bases). The V and J ends lost 6 bases and 2 bases respectively, with 11 bases between them. Germline-derived CDR1 and CDR2 are MNHEY and SMNVEV (reference sequence). The CDR3 length is 14 residues. The CDR3 sequence is CASRTGGGNQPQHF. CDR3 bases: TGTGCCAGCAGGACCGGAGGGGGCAATCAGCCCCAGCATTTT.

This clone was picked up a small number of times. The chain employs TRBV4-1 and TRBJ1-2, with 7 bases identical to TRBD1. CDR1 MGHRA and CDR2 YSYEKL come from the germline V gene. The CDR3 contains 14 residues. J lost 4 bases, V lost 2 bases, and 4 bases had no gene match. As DNA, the CDR3 is TGCGCCAGCAGCCAACGACAGGGAATCTATGGCTACACCTTC. Translation gives CASSQRQGIYGYTF.

The rearrangement joins TRBV29-1 to TRBJ2-7, with 12 bases lining up with TRBD2. V gave up 7 bases and J gave up 3 bases; unmatched junction bases: 7. Germline CDR1 is SQVTM and CDR2 is ANQGSEA. This CDR3 spans 14 amino acids. The CDR3 nucleotides read TGCAGCGCCCGACTAGCGGGGGATAACTACGAGCAGTACTTC. Protein product: CSARLAGDNYEQYF.

Here the CDR3 DNA reads TGTGCCAGCAGCCCGGGACAGCACTATGGCTACACCTTC. It yields the protein CASSPGQHYGYTF. V usage is TRBV5-6 and J usage is TRBJ1-2; 7 nucleotides line up with TRBD1. The V gene end was trimmed by 4 bases and the J gene end by 3 bases; junction bases not matched to a gene: 3. The CDR3 is 13 residues long. The germline V gene encodes CDR1 SGHDT and CDR2 YYEEEE. The full variable domain, completed using reference TRBV5-6 and TRBJ1-2, is DAGVTQSPTHLIKTRGQQVTLRCSPKSGHDTVSWYQQALGQGPQFIFQYYEEEERQRGNFPDRFSGHQFPNYSSELNVNALLLGDSALYLCASSPGQHYGYTFGSGTRLTVV.

The rearrangement uses TRBV15 and TRBJ2-2; 8 bases map to TRBD1. CDR3 length equals 15 residues. Germline CDR1 LNHNV, CDR2 YYDKDF (reference sequence). Losses at the gene ends were 4 bases for V and 5 bases for J; bases not matched to a gene: 6. The CDR3 nucleotides are TGTGCCACCAGCACAACAGGGGGATTTACCGGGGAGCTGTTTTTT. It is translated as CATSTTGGFTGELFF.

CDR3 loop: CASSSGDSYEQYF. CDR3 DNA sequence: TGTGCCAGCTCAAGCGGGGATTCCTACGAGCAGTACTTC. V is TRBV18 and J is TRBJ2-7; 7 bases are shared with TRBD2. J lost 1 base, V lost 5 bases, and 2 bases had no gene match. CDR3 length: 13 amino acids. Germline lookup yields CDR1 KGHSH and CDR2 LQKENI.

The chain has TRBV7-3 and TRBJ2-1, with a tentative D call TRBD2 (6 bases). The V and J ends lost 3 bases and 10 bases respectively, with 10 bases between them. This CDR3 spans 12 amino acids. Per germline, CDR1 SGHTA and CDR2 FQGTGA. The CDR3, as DNA: TGTGCCAGCAGCTTTCCTCGGGGGGAGCAGTTCTTC. It codes for CASSFPRGEQFF.

V and J are TRBV29-1 and TRBJ1-3; 7 bases are a match to TRBD1. Germline lookup yields CDR1 SQVTM and CDR2 ANQGSEA. The CDR3 consists of 13 residues. V was clipped by 6 bases and J by 2 bases; unmatched bases: 4. CDR3 nucleotide sequence: TGCAGCGTAAGGACAGGTGCTGGAAACACCATATATTTT. Its translation is CSVRTGAGNTIYF.

This chain connects TRBV7-9 to TRBJ2-3; TRBD2 might be the D (6 bases). Germline CDR1 is SEHNR and CDR2 is FQNEAQ (reference sequence). The V gene lost 5 bases and the J gene lost 9 bases, with 15 bases spanning the gap. The length of the CDR3 is 13 residues. This CDR3 reads CASSKGEEGTQYF. The CDR3, as DNA: TGTGCCAGCAGCAAGGGAGAGGAGGGGACGCAGTATTTT.

The chain carries TRBV6-1 and TRBJ1-4; no reliable D call. V was pared by 3 bases and J by 8 bases, with 13 bases between. The CDR3 totals 14 residues. CDR1 MNHNS and CDR2 SASEGT come from the germline V gene. For the CDR3, the DNA is TGTGCCAGCAGTGACAGGCCGAATTGGGAAAAACTGTTTTTT. Amino acids: CASSDRPNWEKLFF.

This chain connects TRBV28 to TRBJ1-5; no reliable D call. The germline V gene encodes CDR1 MDHEN and CDR2 SYDVKM. This CDR3 has 13 residues. V was pared by 5 bases and J by 6 bases, with 11 bases between. The CDR3 protein is CASSPPGSQPQHF. CDR3 in DNA: TGTGCCAGCAGTCCGCCGGGGTCTCAGCCCCAGCATTTT.

This rearrangement joins TRBV7-9 to TRBJ1-1, with no clear D. In germline, CDR1 is SEHNR, CDR2 FQNEAQ (reference sequence). V was shortened by 6 bases and J by 11 bases, with 19 bases between the two germline ends. The CDR3 sequence is 13 residues long. The CDR3 nucleotides are TGTGCCAGCAGTTCCGGGTCGCCCAAAGCGGCTTTCTTT. Its translation is CASSSGSPKAAFF.

The chain couples TRBV15 to TRBJ2-7; no clear D. The CDR3 length is 13 residues. The germline gives CDR1 LNHNV, CDR2 YYDKDF (reference sequence). V was cut by 3 bases and J by 3 bases, with 9 bases left in between. This CDR3 is CATSSLRNYEQYF. The DNA for the CDR3 is TGTGCCACCAGCAGCCTCCGAAACTACGAGCAGTACTTC. The full variable domain, rest sourced from reference TRBV15 and TRBJ2-7, is DAMVIQNPRYQVTQFGKPVTLSCSQTLNHNVMYWYQQKSSQAPKLLFHYYDKDFNNEADTPDNFQSRRPNTSFCFLDIRSPGLGDTAMYLCATSSLRNYEQYFGPGTRLTVT.

V is TRBV29-1 and J is TRBJ2-7, with D perhaps given as TRBD1 or TRBD2 (5 bases each). Germline values: CDR1 SQVTM, CDR2 ANQGSEA. The CDR3 sequence is 13 residues long. Deletions cut 8 bases from V and 3 bases from J, with 17 bases between. This chain's CDR3 is CSTLWGTDYEQYF. In DNA, the CDR3 is TGCAGCACATTGTGGGGGACCGACTACGAGCAGTACTTC.